These T cell receptor beta chains were read from a single sample in a study of shared clonotypes between healthy human individuals. The repertoire was sequenced with immunoSEQ multiplex PCR; TCRdb's copy has only in-frame clones and lacks some. The sample comprises about 360,000 clones, 73% of which are singletons, and 8.5% to 12% rests with the top ten. Sample: memory CD4+ T cells sorted from blood. The receptor set was obtained from a young man in good health. Both conserved end residues are part of each CDR3. Fields, in order: D gene, J gene, V gene, clone size, CDR3 protein, CDR3 DNA. The D gene is left open where the match is weak. The size entry is marked missing in some rows and otherwise reads once, few, many or a size class.

. | TRBJ2-6 | TRBV29-1 | . | CSVLTGFGANVLTF | TGCAGCGTTCTCACAGGGTTCGGGGCCAACGTCCTGACTTTC
. | TRBJ2-3 | TRBV15 | . | CATSRDRLIYTQYF | TGTGCCACCAGCAGAGATAGGTTAATCTATACGCAGTATTTT
TRBD1 | TRBJ2-6 | TRBV10-2 | . | CASRGQGFPSGANVLTF | TGCGCCAGCAGAGGACAGGGTTTTCCTTCTGGGGCCAACGTCCTGACTTTC
TRBD2 | TRBJ2-1 | TRBV28 | . | CASSFEPSGSYEQFF | TGTGCCAGCAGTTTTGAGCCTAGCGGGAGCTATGAGCAGTTCTTC
. | TRBJ2-2 | TRBV2 | once | CASSESRTGELFF | TGTGCCAGCAGTGAATCGAGGACCGGGGAGCTGTTTTTT
. | TRBJ1-5 | TRBV28 | . | CASSTAGSSYSNQPQHF | TGTGCCAGCAGTACCGCGGGCAGCTCCTATAGCAATCAGCCCCAGCATTTT
. | TRBJ2-1 | TRBV5-4 | . | CASSLEGPSNEQFF | TGTGCCAGCAGCTTGGAAGGCCCGAGCAATGAGCAGTTCTTC
TRBD2 | TRBJ2-3 | TRBV12-5 | . | CASGFLAGGVRHSTDTQYF | TGTGCTAGTGGTTTCTTAGCGGGAGGGGTGAGACATAGCACAGATACGCAGTATTTT
TRBD1 | TRBJ1-5 | TRBV2 | once | CASRTGGGQPQHF | TGTGCCAGCAGAACAGGGGGTGGTCAGCCCCAGCATTTT
. | TRBJ2-5 | TRBV6-1 | . | CASTQGLLATQYF | TGTGCCAGCACACAAGGACTCCTAGCGACCCAGTACTTC
. | TRBJ2-5 | TRBV5-1 | . | CASSLDETQYF | TGCGCCAGCAGCTTAGACGAGACCCAGTACTTC
. | TRBJ2-7 | TRBV11-2 | . | CASSLAGDSPGATKEQYF | TGTGCCAGCAGCTTAGCGGGGGACAGCCCGGGGGCTACTAAAGAGCAGTACTTC
. | TRBJ2-1 | TRBV5-4 | . | CAGGRIPSSVNEQFF | TGTGCCGGGGGGAGGATACCCAGTAGCGTTAATGAGCAGTTCTTC
. | TRBJ2-5 | TRBV6-5 | . | CASSYYFLGSQVTQYF | TGTGCCAGCAGTTACTATTTCTTGGGGAGTCAAGTGACCCAGTACTTC
. | TRBJ1-1 | TRBV11-3 | . | CASSLSGGMNTEAFF | TGTGCCAGCAGCTTAAGTGGGGGGATGAACACTGAAGCTTTCTTT
. | TRBJ1-4 | TRBV28 | . | CAVHGRINEKLFF | TGTGCCGTTCACGGGCGGATTAATGAAAAACTGTTTTTT
. | TRBJ2-7 | TRBV20-1 | . | CSARVGTGEPF | TGCAGTGCTAGAGTAGGGACGGGGGAGCCATTC
. | TRBJ1-5 | TRBV28 | . | CASSSQLVGRNQPQHF | TGTGCCAGCAGTTCCCAATTGGTGGGCAGAAATCAGCCCCAGCATTTT
. | TRBJ2-7 | TRBV14 | . | CASSQAPLGSLSYEQYF | TGTGCCAGCAGCCAAGCCCCCTTGGGGTCCCTGTCCTACGAGCAGTACTTC
. | TRBJ2-7 | TRBV27 | . | CASIGGNSYEQYF | TGTGCCAGCATAGGGGGGAACTCCTACGAGCAGTACTTC
. | TRBJ2-1 | TRBV25-1 | . | CASSERGQENNNEQFF | TGTGCCAGCAGTGAAAGAGGTCAGGAGAATAACAATGAGCAGTTCTTC
. | TRBJ2-5 | TRBV9 | . | CASSVSSAGETQYF | TGTGCCAGCAGCGTATCATCCGCCGGAGAGACCCAGTACTTC
. | TRBJ1-1 | TRBV7-8 | . | CASSPAGLKAFF | TGTGCCAGCAGCCCCGCAGGACTCAAGGCTTTCTTT
. | TRBJ2-1 | TRBV27 | . | CASSLYSRRVITSYNEQFF | TGTGCCAGCAGTTTATATTCGAGGCGGGTGATTACCTCCTACAATGAGCAGTTCTTC